This record concerns one T cell receptor (beta chain) sequence. Its antigen is undetermined. CDR1 and CDR2 (germline): SGHTA, FQGTGA. The CDR3 is 12 residues long. Trimming took off 8 bases at V and 2 bases at J, with 7 bases between the two ends. The method was immunoSEQ multiplex PCR; TCRdb's version includes in-frame clones alone and lacks a portion of them. In the table there are approximately 70,000 clones, roughly 80% of which are singletons. This specimen comes from a study of OX40 agonist ivuxolimab in advanced cancers. In the study overall: Enrollees could have had prior anti-PD-1, anti-PD-L1 or anti-CTLA-4 therapy, which around 40% had received. Partial responses were recorded for three patients, including one with hepatocellular carcinoma and two with cutaneous melanoma. The study's findings and limits: At doses 0.1 to 3.0 mg/kg, CD4+ and CD8+ clones expanded.

Sampled blood was obtained at baseline, cycle 4 day 1, and cycle 7 day 1. V usage is TRBV7-3 and J usage is TRBJ1-3, with D possibly TRBD1 on 6 matching bases. The sequence was collected from an adult with an advanced solid tumor such as melanoma, head and neck, liver or kidney cancer. The sequenced sample was CD4+ or CD8+ T cells sorted from blood, obtained in a trial of the OX40 agonist ivuxolimab. The CDR3 DNA reads as TGTGCCAGCCAGGGGCCTGGAAACACCATATATTTT. Encoded protein: CASQGPGNTIYF.